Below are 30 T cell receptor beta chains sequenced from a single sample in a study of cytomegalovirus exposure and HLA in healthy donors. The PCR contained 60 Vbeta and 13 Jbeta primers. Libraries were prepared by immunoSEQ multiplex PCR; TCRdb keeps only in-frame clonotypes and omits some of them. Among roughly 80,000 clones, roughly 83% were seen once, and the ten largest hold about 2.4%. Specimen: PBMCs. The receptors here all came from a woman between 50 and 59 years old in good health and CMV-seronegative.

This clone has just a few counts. The CDR3 reads CASSRVPQETQYF. CDR3 coding DNA: TGTGCCAGCAGCCGGGTCCCTCAAGAGACCCAGTACTTC. The V and J genes are TRBV13 and TRBJ2-5; unclear D gene. The germline gives CDR1 PRHDT, CDR2 FYEKMQ (reference sequence). CDR3 length: 13 amino acids. V lost 5 bases to trimming and J lost 2 bases, with 9 bases between them. The whole variable domain, filled in from reference TRBV13 and TRBJ2-5, reads AAGVIQSPRHLIKEKRETATLKCYPIPRHDTVYWYQQGPGQDPQFLISFYEKMQSDKGSIPDRFSAQQFSDYHSELNMSSLELGDSALYFCASSRVPQETQYFGPGTRLLVL.

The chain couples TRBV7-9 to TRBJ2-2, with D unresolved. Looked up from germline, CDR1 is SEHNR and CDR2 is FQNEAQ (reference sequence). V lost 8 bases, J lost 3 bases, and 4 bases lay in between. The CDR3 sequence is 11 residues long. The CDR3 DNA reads TGTGCCAGCTTCTACACCGGGGAGCTGTTTTTT. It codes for CASFYTGELFF. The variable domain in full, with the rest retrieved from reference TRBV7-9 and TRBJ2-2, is DTGVSQNPRHKITKRGQNVTFRCDPISEHNRLYWYRQTLGQGPEFLTYFQNEAQLEKSRLLSDRFSAERPKGSFSTLEIQRTEQGDSAMYLCASFYTGELFFGEGSRLTVL.

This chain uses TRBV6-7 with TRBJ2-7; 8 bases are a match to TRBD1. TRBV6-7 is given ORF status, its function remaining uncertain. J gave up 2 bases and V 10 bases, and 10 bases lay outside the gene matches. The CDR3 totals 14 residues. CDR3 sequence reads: CAMSLGQETYEQYF. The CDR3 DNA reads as TGTGCCATGTCCCTGGGACAGGAGACCTACGAGCAGTACTTC.

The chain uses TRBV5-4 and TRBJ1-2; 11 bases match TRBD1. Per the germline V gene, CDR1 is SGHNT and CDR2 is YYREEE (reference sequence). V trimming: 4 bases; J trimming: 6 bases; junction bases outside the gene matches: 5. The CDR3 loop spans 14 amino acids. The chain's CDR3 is CASSRTGGENGYTF. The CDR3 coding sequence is TGTGCCAGCAGCCGGACAGGGGGCGAAAATGGCTACACCTTC.

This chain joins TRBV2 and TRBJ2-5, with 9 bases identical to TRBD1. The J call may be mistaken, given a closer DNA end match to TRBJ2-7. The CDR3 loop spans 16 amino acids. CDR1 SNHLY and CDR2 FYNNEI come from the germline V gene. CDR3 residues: CASSDSTGQGLDEQYF. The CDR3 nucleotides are TGTGCCAGCAGTGACTCTACGGGACAGGGTCTCGACGAGCAGTACTTC.

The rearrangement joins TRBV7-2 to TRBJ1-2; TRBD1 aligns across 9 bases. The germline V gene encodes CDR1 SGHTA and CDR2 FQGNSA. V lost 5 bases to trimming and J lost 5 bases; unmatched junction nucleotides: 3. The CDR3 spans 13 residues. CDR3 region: CASSPGQGYGYTF. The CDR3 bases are TGTGCCAGCAGCCCGGGACAGGGTTATGGCTACACCTTC.

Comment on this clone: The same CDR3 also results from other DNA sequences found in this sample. As DNA, the CDR3 is TGTGCCAGCTCACCACCGTCAGTTAACACTGAAGCTTTCTTT. Its translation: CASSPPSVNTEAFF. The rearrangement uses TRBV18 and TRBJ1-1; no reliable D call. There are 14 residues in the CDR3. Germline values: CDR1 KGHSH, CDR2 LQKENI. V dropped 0 bases and J dropped 2 bases, with 7 bases sitting between them.

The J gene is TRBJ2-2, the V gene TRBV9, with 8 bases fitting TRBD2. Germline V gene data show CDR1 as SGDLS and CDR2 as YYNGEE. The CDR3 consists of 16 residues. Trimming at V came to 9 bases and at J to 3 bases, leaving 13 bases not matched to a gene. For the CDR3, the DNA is TGTGCCACCTCCCGGCGACTAGCGCCTGACACCGGGGAGCTGTTTTTT. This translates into CATSRRLAPDTGELFF.

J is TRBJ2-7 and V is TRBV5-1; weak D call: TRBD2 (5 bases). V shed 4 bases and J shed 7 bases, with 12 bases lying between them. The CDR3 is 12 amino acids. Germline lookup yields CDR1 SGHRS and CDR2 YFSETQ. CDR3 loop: CASSTREGEQYV. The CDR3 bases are TGCGCCAGCAGCACCCGGGAAGGAGAGCAGTACGTC.

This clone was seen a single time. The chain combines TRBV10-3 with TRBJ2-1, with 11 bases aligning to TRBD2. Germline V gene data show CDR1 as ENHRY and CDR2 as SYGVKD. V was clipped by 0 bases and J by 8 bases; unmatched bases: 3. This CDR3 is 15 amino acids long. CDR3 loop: CAISESKGLADEQFF. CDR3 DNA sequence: TGTGCCATCAGTGAGTCGAAGGGACTAGCGGATGAGCAGTTCTTC.

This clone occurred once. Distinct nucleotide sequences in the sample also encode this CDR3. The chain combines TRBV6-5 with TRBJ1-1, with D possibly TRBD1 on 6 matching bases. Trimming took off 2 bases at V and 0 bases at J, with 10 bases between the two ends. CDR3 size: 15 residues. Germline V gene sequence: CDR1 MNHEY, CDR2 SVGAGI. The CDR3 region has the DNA TGTGCCAGCAGTTACCTCCAGGGGTTGAACACTGAAGCTTTCTTT. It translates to CASSYLQGLNTEAFF.

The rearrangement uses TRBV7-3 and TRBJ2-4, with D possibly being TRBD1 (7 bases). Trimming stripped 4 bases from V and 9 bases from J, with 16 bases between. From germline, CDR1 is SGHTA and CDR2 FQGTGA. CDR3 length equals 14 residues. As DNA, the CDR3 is TGTGCCAGCAGCTCCCCCAGGGGGGATGGCATTCAGTACTTC. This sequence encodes CASSSPRGDGIQYF.

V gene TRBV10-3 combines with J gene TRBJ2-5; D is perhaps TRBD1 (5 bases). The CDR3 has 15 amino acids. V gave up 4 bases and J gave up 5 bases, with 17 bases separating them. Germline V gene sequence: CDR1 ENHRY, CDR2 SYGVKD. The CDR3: CAISGPGREGETQYF. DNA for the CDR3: TGTGCCATCAGTGGCCCCGGCAGGGAAGGCGAGACCCAGTACTTC.

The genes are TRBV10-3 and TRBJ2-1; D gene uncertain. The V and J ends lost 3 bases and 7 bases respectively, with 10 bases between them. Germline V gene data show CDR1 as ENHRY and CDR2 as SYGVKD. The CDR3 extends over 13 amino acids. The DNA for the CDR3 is TGTGCCATCAGTGATTACAGCTTAAATGAGCAGTTCTTC. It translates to CAISDYSLNEQFF.

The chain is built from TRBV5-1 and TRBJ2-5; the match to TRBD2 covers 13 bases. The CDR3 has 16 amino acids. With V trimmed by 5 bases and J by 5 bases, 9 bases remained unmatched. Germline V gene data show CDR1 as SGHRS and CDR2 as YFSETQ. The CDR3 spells CASRGGLAGSWETQYF. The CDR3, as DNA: TGCGCCAGCAGAGGGGGACTAGCGGGATCTTGGGAGACCCAGTACTTC.

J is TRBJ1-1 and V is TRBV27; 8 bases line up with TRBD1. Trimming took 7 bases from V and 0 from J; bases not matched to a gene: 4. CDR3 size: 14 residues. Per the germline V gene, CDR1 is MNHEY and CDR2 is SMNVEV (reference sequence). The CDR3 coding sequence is TGTGCCAGCACACAGGGGGGCTTGAACACTGAAGCTTTCTTT. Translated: CASTQGGLNTEAFF.

CDR3 amino acids: CASSLGQGLQETQYF. The CDR3 coding sequence is TGCGCCAGCAGCTTGGGTCAGGGGCTTCAAGAGACCCAGTACTTC. The chain couples TRBV5-1 to TRBJ2-5; TRBD1 is a possible D gene (6 bases). CDR1 is SGHRS and CDR2 is YFSETQ in the germline V gene. The CDR3 is made up of 15 amino acids. The germline V and J ends were trimmed by 0 bases and 2 bases, with 11 bases remaining between them.

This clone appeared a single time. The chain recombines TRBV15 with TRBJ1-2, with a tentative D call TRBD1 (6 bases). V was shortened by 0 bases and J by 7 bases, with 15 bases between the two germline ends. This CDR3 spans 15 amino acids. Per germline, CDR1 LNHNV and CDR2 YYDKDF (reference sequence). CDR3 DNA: TGTGCCACCAGCAGAGATTCGGGGGGCCGGGGTGGCTACACCTTC. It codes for CATSRDSGGRGGYTF.

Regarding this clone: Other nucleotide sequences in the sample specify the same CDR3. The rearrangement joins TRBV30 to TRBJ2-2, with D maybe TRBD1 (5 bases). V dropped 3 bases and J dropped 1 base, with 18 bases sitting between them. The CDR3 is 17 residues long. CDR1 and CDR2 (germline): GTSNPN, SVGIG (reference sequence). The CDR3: CAWRAVFWGGNTGELFF. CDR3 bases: TGTGCCTGGAGGGCGGTGTTTTGGGGCGGGAACACCGGGGAGCTGTTTTTT.

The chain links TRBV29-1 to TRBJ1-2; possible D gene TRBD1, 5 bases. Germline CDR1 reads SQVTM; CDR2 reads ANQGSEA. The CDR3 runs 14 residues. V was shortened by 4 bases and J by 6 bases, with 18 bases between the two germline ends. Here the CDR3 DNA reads TGCAGCGTTGGCTTTCAGGGTAAATTGGATGGCTACACCTTC. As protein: CSVGFQGKLDGYTF.

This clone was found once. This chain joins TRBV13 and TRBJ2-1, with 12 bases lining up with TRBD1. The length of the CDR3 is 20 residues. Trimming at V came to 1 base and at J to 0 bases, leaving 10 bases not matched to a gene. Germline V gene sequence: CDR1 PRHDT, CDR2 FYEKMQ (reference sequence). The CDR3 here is CASSLERDRGPTSSYNEQFF. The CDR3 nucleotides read TGTGCCAGCAGCTTAGAGCGGGACAGGGGGCCCACCAGCTCCTACAATGAGCAGTTCTTC. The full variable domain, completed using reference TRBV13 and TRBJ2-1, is AAGVIQSPRHLIKEKRETATLKCYPIPRHDTVYWYQQGPGQDPQFLISFYEKMQSDKGSIPDRFSAQQFSDYHSELNMSSLELGDSALYFCASSLERDRGPTSSYNEQFFGPGTRLTVL.

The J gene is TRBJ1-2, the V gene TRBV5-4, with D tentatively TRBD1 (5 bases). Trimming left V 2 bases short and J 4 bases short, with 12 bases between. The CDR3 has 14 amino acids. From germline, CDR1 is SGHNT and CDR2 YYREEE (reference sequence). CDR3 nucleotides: TGTGCCAGCAGCTTTCAAAGGGGCGGCTATGGCTACACCTTC. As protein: CASSFQRGGYGYTF.

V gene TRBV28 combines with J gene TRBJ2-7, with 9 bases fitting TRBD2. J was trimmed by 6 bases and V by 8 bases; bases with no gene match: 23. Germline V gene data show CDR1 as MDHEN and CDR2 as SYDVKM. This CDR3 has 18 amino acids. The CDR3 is CASGGGRAGGPGYFEQYF. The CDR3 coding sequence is TGTGCCAGCGGGGGGGGGAGAGCGGGAGGCCCGGGTTATTTCGAGCAGTACTTC.

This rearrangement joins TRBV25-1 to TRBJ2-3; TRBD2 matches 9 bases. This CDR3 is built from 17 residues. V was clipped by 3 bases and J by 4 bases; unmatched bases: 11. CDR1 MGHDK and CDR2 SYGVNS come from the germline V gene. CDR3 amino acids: CASSEVHSGSSPDTQYF. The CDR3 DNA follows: TGTGCCAGCAGTGAGGTTCATAGCGGGAGCAGCCCAGATACGCAGTATTTT.

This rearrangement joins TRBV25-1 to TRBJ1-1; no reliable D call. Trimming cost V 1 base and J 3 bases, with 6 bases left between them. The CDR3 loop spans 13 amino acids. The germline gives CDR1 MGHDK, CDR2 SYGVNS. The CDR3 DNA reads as TGTGCCAGCAGTGAATTAATAGACACTGAAGCTTTCTTT. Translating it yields CASSELIDTEAFF.

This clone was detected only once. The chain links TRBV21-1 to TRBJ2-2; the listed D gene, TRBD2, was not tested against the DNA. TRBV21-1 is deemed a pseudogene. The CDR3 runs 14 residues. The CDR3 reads CASSKEGDYGELFF. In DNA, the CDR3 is TGTGCCAGCAGCAAAGAAGGAGATTACGGGGAGCTGTTTTTT.

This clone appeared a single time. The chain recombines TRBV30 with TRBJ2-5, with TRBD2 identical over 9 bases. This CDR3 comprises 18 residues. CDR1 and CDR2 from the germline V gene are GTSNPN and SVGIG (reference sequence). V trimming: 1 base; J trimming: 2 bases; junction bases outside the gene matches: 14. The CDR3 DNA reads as TGTGCCTGGAGTGAGATGGGGCTAGCGGGGTTGTTACAAGAGACCCAGTACTTC. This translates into CAWSEMGLAGLLQETQYF.

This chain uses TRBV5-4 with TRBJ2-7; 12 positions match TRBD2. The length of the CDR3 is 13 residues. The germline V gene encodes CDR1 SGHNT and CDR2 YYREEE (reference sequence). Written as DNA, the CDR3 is TGTGCCAGCAGCCTAGCGGGAGGGCAGATCTTGACAGTC. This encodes CASSLAGGQILTV.

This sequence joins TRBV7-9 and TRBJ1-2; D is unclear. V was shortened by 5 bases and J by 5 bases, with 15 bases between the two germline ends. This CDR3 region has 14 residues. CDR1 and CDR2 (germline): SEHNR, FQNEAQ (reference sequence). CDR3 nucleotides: TGTGCCAGCAGCCACGCTGGCGAGACTTATGGCTACACCTTC. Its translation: CASSHAGETYGYTF.

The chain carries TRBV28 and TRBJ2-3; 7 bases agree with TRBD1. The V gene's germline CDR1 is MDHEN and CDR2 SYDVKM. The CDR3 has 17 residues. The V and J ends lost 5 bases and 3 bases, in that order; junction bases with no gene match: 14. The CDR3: CASSPPPRQGSTDTQYF. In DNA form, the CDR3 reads TGTGCCAGCAGTCCACCTCCCCGACAGGGTTCGACAGATACGCAGTATTTT.